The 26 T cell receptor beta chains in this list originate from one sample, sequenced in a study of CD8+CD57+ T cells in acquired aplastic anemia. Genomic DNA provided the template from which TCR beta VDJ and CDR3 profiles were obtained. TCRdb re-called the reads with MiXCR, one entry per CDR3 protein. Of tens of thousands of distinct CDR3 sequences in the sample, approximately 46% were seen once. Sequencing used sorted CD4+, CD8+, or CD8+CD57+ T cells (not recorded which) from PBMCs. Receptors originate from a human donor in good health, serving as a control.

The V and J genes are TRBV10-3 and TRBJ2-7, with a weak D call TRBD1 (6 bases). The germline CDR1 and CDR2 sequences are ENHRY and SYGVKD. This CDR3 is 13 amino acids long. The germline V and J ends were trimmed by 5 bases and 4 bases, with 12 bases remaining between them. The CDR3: CAISQGSRYEQYV. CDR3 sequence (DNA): TGTGCCATCAGTCAGGGGAGTCGGTACGAGCAGTACGTC.

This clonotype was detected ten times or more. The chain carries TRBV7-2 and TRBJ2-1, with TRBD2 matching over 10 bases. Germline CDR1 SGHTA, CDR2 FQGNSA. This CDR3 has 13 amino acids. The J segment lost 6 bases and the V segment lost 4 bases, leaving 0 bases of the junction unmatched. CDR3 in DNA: TGTGCCAGCAGCTCTAGCGGGAGCAATGAGCAGTTCTTC. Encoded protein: CASSSSGSNEQFF.

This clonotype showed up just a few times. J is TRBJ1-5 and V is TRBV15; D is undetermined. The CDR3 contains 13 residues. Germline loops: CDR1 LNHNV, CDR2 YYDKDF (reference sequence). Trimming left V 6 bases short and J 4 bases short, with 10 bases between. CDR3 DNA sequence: TGTGCCACCAGGAAGGGTGGTAATCAGCCCCAGCATTTT. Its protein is CATRKGGNQPQHF. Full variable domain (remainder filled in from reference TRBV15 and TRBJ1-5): DAMVIQNPRYQVTQFGKPVTLSCSQTLNHNVMYWYQQKSSQAPKLLFHYYDKDFNNEADTPDNFQSRRPNTSFCFLDIRSPGLGDTAMYLCATRKGGNQPQHFGDGTRLSIL.

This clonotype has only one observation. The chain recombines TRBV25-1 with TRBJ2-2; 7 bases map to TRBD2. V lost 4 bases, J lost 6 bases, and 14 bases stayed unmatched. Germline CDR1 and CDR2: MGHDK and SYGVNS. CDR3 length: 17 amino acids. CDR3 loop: CASSATTSLGYAGELFF. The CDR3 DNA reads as TGTGCCAGCAGTGCAACGACTAGCTTGGGGTACGCCGGGGAGCTGTTTTTT.

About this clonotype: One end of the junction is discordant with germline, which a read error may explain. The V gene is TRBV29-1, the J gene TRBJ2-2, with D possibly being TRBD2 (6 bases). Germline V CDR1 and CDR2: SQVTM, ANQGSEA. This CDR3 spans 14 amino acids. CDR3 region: CSVEGGESTGELFF. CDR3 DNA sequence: TGCAGCGTAGAAGGAGGGGAGAGCACCGGGGAGCTGTTTTTT.

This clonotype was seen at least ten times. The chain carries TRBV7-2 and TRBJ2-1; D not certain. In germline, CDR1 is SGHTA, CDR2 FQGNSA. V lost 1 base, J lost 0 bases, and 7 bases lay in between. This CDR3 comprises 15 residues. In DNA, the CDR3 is TGTGCCAGCAGCTTAGATCGTAGCTCCTACAATGAGCAGTTCTTC. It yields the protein CASSLDRSSYNEQFF.

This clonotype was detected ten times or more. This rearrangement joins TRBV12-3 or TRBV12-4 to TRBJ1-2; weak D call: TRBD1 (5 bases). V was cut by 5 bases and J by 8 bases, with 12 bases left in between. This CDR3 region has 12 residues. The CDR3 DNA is TGTGCCAGCAGTCAGGGAGGGGAGGGCTACACCTTC. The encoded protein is CASSQGGEGYTF.

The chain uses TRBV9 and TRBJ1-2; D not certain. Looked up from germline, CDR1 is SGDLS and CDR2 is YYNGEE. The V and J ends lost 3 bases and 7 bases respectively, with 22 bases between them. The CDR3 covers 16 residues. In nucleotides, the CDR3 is TGTGCCAGCAGCGCAATCCCCGCCAGACTGGGAATTGGCTACACCTTC. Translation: CASSAIPARLGIGYTF.

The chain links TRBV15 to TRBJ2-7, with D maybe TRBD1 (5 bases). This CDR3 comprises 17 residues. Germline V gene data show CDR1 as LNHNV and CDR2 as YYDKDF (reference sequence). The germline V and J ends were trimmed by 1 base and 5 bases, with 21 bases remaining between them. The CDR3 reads CATSRATATHRNHEQYF. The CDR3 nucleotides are TGTGCCACCAGCAGAGCGACAGCTACACATAGGAACCACGAGCAGTACTTC.

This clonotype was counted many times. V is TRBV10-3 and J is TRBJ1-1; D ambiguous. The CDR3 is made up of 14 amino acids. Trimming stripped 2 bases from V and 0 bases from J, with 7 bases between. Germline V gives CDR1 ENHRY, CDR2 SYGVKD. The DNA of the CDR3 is TGTGCCATCAGTGAGGACGGATTGAACACTGAAGCTTTCTTT. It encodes CAISEDGLNTEAFF.

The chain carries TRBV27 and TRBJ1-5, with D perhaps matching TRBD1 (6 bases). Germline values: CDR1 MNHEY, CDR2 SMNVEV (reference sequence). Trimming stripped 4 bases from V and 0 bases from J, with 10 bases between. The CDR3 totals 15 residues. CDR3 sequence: CASSSQGYSNQPQHF. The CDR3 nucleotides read TGTGCCAGCAGTTCACAGGGTTATAGCAATCAGCCCCAGCATTTT.

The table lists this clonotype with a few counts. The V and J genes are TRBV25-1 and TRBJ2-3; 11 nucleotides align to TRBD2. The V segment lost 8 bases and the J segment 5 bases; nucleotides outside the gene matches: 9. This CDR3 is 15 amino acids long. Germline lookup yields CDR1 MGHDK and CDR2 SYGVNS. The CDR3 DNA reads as TGTGCCAGCGTATCCCCCGGGACTAGCGGAGATACGCAGTATTTT. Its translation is CASVSPGTSGDTQYF. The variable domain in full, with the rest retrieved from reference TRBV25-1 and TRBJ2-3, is EADIYQTPRYLVIGTGKKITLECSQTMGHDKMYWYQQDPGMELHLIHYSYGVNSTEKGDLSSESTVSRIRTEHFPLTLESARPSHTSQYLCASVSPGTSGDTQYFGPGTRLTVL.

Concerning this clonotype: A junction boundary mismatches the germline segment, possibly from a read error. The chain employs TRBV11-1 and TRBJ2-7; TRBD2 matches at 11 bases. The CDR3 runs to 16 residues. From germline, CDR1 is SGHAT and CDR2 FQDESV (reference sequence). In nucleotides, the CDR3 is TGTCCCAGCAGCCCCTCTAGCGGGAGGTTTACCTACGAGCAGTACTTC. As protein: CPSSPSSGRFTYEQYF. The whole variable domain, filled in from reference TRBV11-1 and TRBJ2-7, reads EAEVAQSPRYKITEKSQAVAFWCDPISGHATLYWYRQILGQGPELLVQFQDESVVDDSQLPKDRFSAERLKGVDSTLKIQPAELGDSAMYLCPSSPSSGRFTYEQYFGPGTRLTVT.

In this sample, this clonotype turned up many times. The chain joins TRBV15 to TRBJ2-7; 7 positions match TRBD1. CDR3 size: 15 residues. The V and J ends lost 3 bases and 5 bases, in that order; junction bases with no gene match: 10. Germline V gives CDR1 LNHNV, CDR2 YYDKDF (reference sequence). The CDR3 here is CATSSSDRTVHEQYF. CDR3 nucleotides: TGTGCCACCAGCAGCTCGGACAGGACGGTCCACGAGCAGTACTTC.

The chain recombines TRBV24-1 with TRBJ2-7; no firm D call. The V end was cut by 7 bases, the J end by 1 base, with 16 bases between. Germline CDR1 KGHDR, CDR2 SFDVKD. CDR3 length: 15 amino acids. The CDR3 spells CATSDRVSASYEQYF. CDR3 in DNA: TGTGCCACCAGCGATAGGGTCTCGGCTTCCTACGAGCAGTACTTC.

The CDR3 DNA reads as TGTGCCAGCAGTGAGGACAGGGGGTCCACAGATACGCAGTATTTT. It yields the protein CASSEDRGSTDTQYF. The chain is built from TRBV2 and TRBJ2-3; the match to TRBD1 covers 10 bases. J gave up 2 bases and V 3 bases, and 2 bases lay outside the gene matches. Germline lookup yields CDR1 SNHLY and CDR2 FYNNEI. This CDR3 comprises 15 residues.

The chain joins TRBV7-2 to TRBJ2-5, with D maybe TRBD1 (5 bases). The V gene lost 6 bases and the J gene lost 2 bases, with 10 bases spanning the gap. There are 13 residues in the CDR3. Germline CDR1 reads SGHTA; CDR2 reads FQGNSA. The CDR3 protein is CASSRTPQETQYF. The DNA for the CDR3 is TGTGCCAGCAGTAGGACACCTCAAGAGACCCAGTACTTC.

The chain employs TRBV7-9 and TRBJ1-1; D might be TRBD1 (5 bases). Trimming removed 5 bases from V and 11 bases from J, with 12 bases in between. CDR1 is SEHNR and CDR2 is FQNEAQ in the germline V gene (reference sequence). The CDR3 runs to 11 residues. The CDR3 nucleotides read TGTGCCAGCAGCCCAGCGGGGGAGGCTTTCTTT. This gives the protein CASSPAGEAFF.

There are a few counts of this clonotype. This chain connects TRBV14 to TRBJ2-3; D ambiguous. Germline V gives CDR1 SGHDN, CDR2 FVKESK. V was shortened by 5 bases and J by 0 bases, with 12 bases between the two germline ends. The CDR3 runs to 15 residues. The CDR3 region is CASSAHSTSTDTQYF. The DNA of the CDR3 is TGTGCCAGCAGCGCTCACTCTACTAGCACAGATACGCAGTATTTT.

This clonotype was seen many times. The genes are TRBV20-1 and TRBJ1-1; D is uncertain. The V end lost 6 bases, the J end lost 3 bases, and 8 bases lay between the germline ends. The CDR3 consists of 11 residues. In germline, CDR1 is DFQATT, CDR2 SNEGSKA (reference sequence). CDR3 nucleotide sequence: TGCAGTGCCTCGTTGGACACTGAAGCTTTCTTT. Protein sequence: CSASLDTEAFF.

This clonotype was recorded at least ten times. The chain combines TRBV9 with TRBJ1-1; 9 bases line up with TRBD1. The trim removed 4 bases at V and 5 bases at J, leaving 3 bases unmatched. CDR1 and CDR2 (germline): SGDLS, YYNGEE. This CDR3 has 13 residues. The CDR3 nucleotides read TGTGCCAGCAGCTACGGGACAGGGACTGAAGCTTTCTTT. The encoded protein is CASSYGTGTEAFF.

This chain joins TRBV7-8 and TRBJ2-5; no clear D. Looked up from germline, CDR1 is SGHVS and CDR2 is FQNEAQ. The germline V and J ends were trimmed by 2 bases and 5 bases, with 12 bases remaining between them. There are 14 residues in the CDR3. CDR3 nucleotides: TGTGCCAGCAGCTTATATCAAGCGCGGGAGACCCAGTACTTC. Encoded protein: CASSLYQARETQYF. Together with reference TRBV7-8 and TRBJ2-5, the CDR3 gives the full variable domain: GAGVSQSPRYKVAKRGQDVALRCDPISGHVSLFWYQQALGQGPEFLTYFQNEAQLDKSGLPSDRFFAERPEGSVSTLKIQRTQQEDSAVYLCASSLYQARETQYFGPGTRLLVL.

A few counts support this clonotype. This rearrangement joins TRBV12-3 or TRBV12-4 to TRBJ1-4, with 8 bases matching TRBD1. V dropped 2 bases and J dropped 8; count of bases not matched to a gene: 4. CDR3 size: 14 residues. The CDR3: CASSLRQGNEKLFF. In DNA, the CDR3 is TGTGCCAGCAGTTTACGACAGGGGAACGAAAAACTGTTTTTT.

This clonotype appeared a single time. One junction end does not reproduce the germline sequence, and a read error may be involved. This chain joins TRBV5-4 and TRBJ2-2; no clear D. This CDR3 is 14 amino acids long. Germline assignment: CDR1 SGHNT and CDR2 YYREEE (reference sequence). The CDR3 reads CAGSFRGNTGELFF. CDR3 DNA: TGTGCCGGCAGCTTCCGAGGAAACACCGGGGAGCTGTTTTTT. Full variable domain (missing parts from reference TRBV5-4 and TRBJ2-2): ETGVTQSPTHLIKTRGQQVTLRCSSQSGHNTVSWYQQALGQGPQFIFQYYREEENGRGNFPPRFSGLQFPNYSSELNVNALELDDSALYLCAGSFRGNTGELFFGEGSRLTVL.

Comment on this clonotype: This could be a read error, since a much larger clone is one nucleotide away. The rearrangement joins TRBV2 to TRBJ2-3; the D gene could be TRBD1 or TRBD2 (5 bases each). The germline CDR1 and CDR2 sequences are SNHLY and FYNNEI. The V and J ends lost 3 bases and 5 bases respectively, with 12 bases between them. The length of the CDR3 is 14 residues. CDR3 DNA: TGTGCCAGCAGTGAGACCGTGGGGGTAGATACGCAGTATTTT. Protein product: CASSETVGVDTQYF.

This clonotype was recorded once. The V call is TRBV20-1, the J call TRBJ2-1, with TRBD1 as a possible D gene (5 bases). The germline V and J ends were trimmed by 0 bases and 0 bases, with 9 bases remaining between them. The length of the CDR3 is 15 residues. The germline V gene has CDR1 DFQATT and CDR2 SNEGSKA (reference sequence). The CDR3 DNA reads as TGCAGTGCTAGAGACAGGGATCGCTCCTACAATGAGCAGTTCTTC. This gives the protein CSARDRDRSYNEQFF.